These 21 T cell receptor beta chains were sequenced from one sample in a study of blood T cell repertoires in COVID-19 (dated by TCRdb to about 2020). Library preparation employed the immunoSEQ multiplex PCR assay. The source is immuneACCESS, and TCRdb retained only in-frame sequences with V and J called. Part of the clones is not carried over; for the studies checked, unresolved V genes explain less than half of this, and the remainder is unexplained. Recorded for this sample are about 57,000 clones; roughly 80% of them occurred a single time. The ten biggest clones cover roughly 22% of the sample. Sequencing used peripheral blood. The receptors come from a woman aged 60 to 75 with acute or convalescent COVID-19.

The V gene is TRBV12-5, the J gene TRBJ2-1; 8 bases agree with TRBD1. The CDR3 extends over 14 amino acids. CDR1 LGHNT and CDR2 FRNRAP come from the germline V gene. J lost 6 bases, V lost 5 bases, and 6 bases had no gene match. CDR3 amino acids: CASGPDRAGNEQFF. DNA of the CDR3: TGTGCTAGTGGTCCGGACAGGGCGGGCAATGAGCAGTTCTTC. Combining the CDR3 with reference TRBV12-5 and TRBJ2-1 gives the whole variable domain DARVTQTPRHKVTEMGQEVTMRCQPILGHNTVFWYRQTMMQGLELLAYFRNRAPLDDSGMPKDRFSAEMPDATLATLKIQPSEPRDSAVYFCASGPDRAGNEQFFGPGTRLTVL.

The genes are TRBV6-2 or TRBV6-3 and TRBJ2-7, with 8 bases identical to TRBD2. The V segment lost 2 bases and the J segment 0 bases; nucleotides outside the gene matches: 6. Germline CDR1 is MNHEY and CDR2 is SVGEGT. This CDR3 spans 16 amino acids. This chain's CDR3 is CASSYPLGTSSYEQYF. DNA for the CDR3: TGTGCCAGCAGTTACCCCCTCGGGACTAGCTCCTACGAGCAGTACTTC.

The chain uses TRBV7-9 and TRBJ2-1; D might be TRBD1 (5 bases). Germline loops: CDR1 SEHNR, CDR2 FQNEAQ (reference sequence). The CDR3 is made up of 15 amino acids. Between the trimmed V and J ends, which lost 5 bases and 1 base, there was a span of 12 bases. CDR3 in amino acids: CASSPRAGSYNEQFF. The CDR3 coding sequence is TGTGCCAGCAGCCCCAGGGCAGGGTCCTACAATGAGCAGTTCTTC. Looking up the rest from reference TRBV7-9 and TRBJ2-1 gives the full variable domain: DTGVSQNPRHKITKRGQNVTFRCDPISEHNRLYWYRQTLGQGPEFLTYFQNEAQLEKSRLLSDRFSAERPKGSFSTLEIQRTEQGDSAMYLCASSPRAGSYNEQFFGPGTRLTVL.

DNA for the CDR3: TGTGCCAGTAGTTTCCCGGGACAGTCAAACGAGCAGTACTTC. It codes for CASSFPGQSNEQYF. J is TRBJ2-7 and V is TRBV19, with 7 bases that match TRBD1. The CDR3 is made up of 14 amino acids. Trimming removed 5 bases from V and 5 bases from J; junction bases left unmatched: 9. The germline V gene has CDR1 LNHDA and CDR2 SQIVND (reference sequence). Complete variable domain (other parts from reference TRBV19 and TRBJ2-7): DGGITQSPKYLFRKEGQNVTLSCEQNLNHDAMYWYRQDPGQGLRLIYYSQIVNDFQKGDIAEGYSVSREKKESFPLTVTSAQKNPTAFYLCASSFPGQSNEQYFGPGTRLTVT.

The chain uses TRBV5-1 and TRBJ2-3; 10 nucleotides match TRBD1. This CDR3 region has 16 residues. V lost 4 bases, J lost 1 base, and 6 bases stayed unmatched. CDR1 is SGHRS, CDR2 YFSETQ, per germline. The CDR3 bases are TGCGCCAGCAGCCATACCGGGACAGGGGGCACAGATACGCAGTATTTT. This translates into CASSHTGTGGTDTQYF. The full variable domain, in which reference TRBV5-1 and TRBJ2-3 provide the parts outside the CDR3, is KAGVTQTPRYLIKTRGQQVTLSCSPISGHRSVSWYQQTPGQGLQFLFEYFSETQRNKGNFPGRFSGRQFSNSRSEMNVSTLELGDSALYLCASSHTGTGGTDTQYFGPGTRLTVL.

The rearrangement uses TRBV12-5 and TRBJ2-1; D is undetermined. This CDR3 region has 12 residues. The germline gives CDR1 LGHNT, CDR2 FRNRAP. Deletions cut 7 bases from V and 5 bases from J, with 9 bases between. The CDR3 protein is CASEPSHNEQFF. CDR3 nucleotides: TGTGCTAGTGAGCCATCCCACAATGAGCAGTTCTTC.

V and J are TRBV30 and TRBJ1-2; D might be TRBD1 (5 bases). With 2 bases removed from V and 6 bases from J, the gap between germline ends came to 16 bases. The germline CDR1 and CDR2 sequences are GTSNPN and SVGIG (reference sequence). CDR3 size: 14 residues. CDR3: CAWSLSRGGDGYTF. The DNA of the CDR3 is TGTGCCTGGAGTCTTTCCCGGGGGGGGGATGGCTACACCTTC.

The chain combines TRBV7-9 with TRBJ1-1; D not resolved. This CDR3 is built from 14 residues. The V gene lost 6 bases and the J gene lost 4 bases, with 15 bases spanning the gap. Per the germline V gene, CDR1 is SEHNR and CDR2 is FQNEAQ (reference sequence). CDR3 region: CASSFREESTEAFF. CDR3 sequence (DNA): TGTGCCAGCAGTTTTAGGGAGGAAAGCACTGAAGCTTTCTTT.

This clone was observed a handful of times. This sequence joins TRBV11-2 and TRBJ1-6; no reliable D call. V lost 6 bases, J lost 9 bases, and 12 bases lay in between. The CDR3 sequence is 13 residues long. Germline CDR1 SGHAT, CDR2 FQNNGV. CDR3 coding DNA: TGTGCCAGCAGGATCCGGGCGGGTTCACCCCTCCACTTT. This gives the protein CASRIRAGSPLHF.

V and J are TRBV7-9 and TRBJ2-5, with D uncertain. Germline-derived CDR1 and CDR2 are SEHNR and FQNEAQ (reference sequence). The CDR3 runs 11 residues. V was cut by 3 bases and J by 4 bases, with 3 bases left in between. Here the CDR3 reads CASSFSETQYF. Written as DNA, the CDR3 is TGTGCCAGCAGCTTCTCAGAGACCCAGTACTTC.

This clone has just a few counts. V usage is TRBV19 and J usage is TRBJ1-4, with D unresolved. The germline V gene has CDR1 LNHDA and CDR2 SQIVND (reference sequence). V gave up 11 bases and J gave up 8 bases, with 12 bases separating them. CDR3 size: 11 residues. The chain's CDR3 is CACGREEKLFF. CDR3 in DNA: TGTGCCTGTGGGAGGGAAGAAAAACTGTTTTTT.

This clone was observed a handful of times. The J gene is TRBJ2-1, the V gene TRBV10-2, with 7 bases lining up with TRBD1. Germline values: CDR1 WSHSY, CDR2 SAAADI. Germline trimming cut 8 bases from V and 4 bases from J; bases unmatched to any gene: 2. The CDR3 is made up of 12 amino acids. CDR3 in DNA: TGCGCCAGCCAGGACAGGTACAATGAGCAGTTCTTC. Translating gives CASQDRYNEQFF.

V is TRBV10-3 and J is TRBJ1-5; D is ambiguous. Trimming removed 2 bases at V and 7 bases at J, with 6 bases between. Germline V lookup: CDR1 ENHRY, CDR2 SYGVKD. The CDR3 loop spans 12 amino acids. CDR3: CAISEKEQPQHF. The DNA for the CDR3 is TGTGCCATCAGTGAGAAGGAGCAGCCCCAGCATTTT.

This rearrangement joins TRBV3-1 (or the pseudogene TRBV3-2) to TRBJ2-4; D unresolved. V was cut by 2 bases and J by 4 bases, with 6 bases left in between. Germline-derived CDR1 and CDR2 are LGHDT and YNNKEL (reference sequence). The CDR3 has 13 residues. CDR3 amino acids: CASSQRQKNIQYF. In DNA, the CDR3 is TGTGCCAGCAGCCAACGTCAGAAAAACATTCAGTACTTC.

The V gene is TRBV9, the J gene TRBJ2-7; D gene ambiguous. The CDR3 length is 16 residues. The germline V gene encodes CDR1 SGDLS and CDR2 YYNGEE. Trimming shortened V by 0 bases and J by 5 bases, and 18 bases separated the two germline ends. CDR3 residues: CASSVGAGYPIHEQYF. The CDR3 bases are TGTGCCAGCAGCGTAGGTGCCGGGTATCCAATCCACGAGCAGTACTTC.

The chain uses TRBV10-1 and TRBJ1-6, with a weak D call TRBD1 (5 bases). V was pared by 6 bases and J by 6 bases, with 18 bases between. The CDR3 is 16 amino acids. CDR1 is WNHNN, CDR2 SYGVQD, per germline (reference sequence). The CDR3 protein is CASRDKNPQGNSPLHF. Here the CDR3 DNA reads TGCGCCAGCAGGGATAAAAACCCCCAGGGTAATTCACCCCTCCACTTT.

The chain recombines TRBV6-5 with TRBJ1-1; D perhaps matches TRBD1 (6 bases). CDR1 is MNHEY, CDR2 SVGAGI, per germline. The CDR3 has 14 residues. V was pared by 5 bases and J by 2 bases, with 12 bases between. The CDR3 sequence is CASSLEGVNTEAFF. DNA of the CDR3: TGTGCCAGCAGTCTAGAGGGGGTAAACACTGAAGCTTTCTTT.

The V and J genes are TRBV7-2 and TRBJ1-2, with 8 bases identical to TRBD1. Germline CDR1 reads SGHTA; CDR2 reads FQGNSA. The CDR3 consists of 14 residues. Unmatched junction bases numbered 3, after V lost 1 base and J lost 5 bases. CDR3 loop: CASSLVGTGYGYTF. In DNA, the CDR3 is TGTGCCAGCAGCTTAGTAGGGACAGGTTATGGCTACACCTTC.

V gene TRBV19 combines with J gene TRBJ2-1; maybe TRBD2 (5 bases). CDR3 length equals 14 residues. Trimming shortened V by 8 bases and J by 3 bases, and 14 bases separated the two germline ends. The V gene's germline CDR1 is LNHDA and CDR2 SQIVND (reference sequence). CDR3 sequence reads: CASQRTPDYNEQFF. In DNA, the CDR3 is TGTGCCAGTCAAAGGACTCCGGACTACAATGAGCAGTTCTTC.

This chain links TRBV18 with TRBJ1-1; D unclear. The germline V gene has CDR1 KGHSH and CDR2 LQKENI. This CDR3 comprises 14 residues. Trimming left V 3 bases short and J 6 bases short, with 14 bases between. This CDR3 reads CASSPVPGVPEAFF. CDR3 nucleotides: TGTGCCAGCTCACCCGTGCCCGGGGTCCCTGAAGCTTTCTTT.

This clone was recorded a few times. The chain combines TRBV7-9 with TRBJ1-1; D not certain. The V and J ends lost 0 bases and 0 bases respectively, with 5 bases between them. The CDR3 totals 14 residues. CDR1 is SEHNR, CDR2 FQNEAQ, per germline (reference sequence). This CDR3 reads CASSLASVNTEAFF. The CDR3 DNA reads TGTGCCAGCAGCTTAGCGTCGGTGAACACTGAAGCTTTCTTT.